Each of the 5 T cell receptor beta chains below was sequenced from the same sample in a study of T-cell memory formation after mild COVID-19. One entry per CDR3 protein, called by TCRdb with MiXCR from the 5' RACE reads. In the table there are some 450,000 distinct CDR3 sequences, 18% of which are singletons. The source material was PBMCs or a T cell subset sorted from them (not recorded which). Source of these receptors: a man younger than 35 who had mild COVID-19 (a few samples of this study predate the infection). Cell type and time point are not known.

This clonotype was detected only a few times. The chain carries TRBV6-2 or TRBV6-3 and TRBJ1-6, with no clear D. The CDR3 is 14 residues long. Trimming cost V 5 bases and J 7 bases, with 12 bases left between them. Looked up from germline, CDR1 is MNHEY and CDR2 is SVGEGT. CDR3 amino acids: CASSRPLGNSPLHF. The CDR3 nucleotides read TGTGCCAGCAGTCGGCCTCTGGGAAATTCACCCCTCCACTTT.

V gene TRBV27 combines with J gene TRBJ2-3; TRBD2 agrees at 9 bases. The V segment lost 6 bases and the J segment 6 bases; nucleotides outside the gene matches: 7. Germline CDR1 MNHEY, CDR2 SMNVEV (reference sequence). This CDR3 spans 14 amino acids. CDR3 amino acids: CASSSGGSKDTQYF. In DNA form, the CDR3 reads TGTGCCAGCAGCAGCGGGGGGTCGAAGGATACGCAGTATTTT.

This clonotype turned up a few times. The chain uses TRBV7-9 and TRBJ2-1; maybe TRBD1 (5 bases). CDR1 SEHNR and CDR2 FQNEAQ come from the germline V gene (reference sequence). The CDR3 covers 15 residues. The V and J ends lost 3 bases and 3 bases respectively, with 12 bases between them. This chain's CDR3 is CASSFVQGYYNEQFF. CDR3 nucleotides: TGTGCCAGCAGCTTCGTCCAGGGCTACTACAATGAGCAGTTCTTC.

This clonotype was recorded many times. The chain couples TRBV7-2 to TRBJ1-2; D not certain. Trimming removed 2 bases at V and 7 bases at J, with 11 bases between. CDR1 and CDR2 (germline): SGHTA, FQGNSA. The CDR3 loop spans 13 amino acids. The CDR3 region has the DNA TGTGCCAGCAGCTTATACGTGTATGGTGGCTACACCTTC. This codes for CASSLYVYGGYTF.

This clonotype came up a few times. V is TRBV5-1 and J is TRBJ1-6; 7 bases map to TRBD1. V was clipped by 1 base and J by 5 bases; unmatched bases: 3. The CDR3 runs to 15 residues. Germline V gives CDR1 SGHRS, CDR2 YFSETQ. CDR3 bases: TGCGCCAGCAGCTTGTCAGGGGGGGATAATTCACCCCTCCACTTT. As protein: CASSLSGGDNSPLHF.